This T cell receptor (beta chain) was recorded in a study of OX40 agonist ivuxolimab in advanced cancers. Study in general: In this trial design, patients received ivuxolimab intravenously at 0.01 to 10 mg/kg every 2 weeks. The diagnoses of dose-escalation patients were hepatocellular carcinoma, melanoma, renal cell or head and neck cancer. Whole-study findings and limits: Among expanded peripheral T cells, antigen specificity went undetermined. Averaging showed that CD8+ T cells had more expanded clones than CD4+ did.

Comments on this clone: Its cognate antigen is unknown.

Clones were read by immunoSEQ multiplex PCR, and TCRdb kept only the in-frame ones, dropping some. This sample yields more than 45,000 clones, of which around 77% are seen a single time; over 2% belongs to the top ten. This sequence originates from an adult with an advanced solid tumor such as melanoma, head and neck, liver or kidney cancer. The sample was CD4+ or CD8+ T cells sorted from blood, taken in a trial of the OX40 agonist ivuxolimab.

The CDR3 sequence is CASSATGFGEKLFF. CDR3 nucleotides: TGTGCCAGCAGCGCTACAGGGTTCGGGGAAAAACTGTTTTTT. The J gene is TRBJ1-4, the V gene TRBV9, with D possibly being TRBD1 (6 bases). V was cut by 3 bases and J by 8 bases, with 14 bases left in between. This CDR3 is built from 14 residues. Per the germline V gene, CDR1 is SGDLS and CDR2 is YYNGEE.